One sample yielded the 5 T cell receptor beta chains listed below, sequenced in a study of PD-1 blockade in mismatch repair-deficient tumors. Assay used: immunoSEQ multiplex PCR; TCRdb lists only in-frame clones, some missing. The data hold 20,000 to 30,000 clones, with about four fifths observed a single time. The source material was PBMCs, sampled before pembrolizumab treatment. The receptors derive from an adult with mismatch repair-deficient cancer.

The chain couples TRBV6-5 to TRBJ2-1, with 10 nucleotides matching TRBD2. The germline V gene has CDR1 MNHEY and CDR2 SVGAGI. This CDR3 comprises 15 residues. The J segment lost 9 bases and the V segment lost 2 bases, leaving 7 bases of the junction unmatched. The CDR3 coding sequence is TGTGCCAGCAGTTACGGGGCTAGCGGGAGAGGTGAGCAGTTCTTC. It is translated as CASSYGASGRGEQFF.

The chain has TRBV27 and TRBJ1-2; TRBD1 might be the D (5 bases). Trimming cost V 7 bases and J 3 bases, with 12 bases left between them. Per the germline V gene, CDR1 is MNHEY and CDR2 is SMNVEV (reference sequence). The CDR3 is 13 residues long. The CDR3 loop reads CASTDGGDYGYTF. CDR3 bases: TGTGCCAGCACCGACGGAGGGGACTATGGCTACACCTTC.

This clone was found a few times. V is TRBV18 and J is TRBJ1-4, with 7 bases that match TRBD1. The V gene's germline CDR1 is KGHSH and CDR2 LQKENI. Trimming at V came to 4 bases and at J to 6 bases, leaving 5 bases not matched to a gene. This CDR3 has 14 residues. The DNA for the CDR3 is TGTGCCAGCTCACAGGGGGCCCTAGATGAAAAACTGTTTTTT. Residues: CASSQGALDEKLFF.

This clone was picked up one time. The chain is built from TRBV18 and TRBJ2-4, with D possibly matching TRBD2 (5 bases). The CDR3 loop spans 14 amino acids. Trimming took off 6 bases at V and 0 bases at J, with 9 bases between the two ends. CDR1 and CDR2 from the germline V gene are KGHSH and LQKENI. CDR3 sequence (DNA): TGTGCCAGCTCCCGGACTGTAGCCAAAAACATTCAGTACTTC. This encodes CASSRTVAKNIQYF.

The chain carries TRBV19 and TRBJ2-2; D may be TRBD1 (5 bases). The CDR3 is made up of 15 amino acids. Germline CDR1 LNHDA, CDR2 SQIVND (reference sequence). Between the trimmed V and J ends, which lost 3 bases and 4 bases, there was a span of 12 bases. The DNA for the CDR3 is TGTGCCAGTAGTATGTTAGTCAGGGTCACCGGGGAGCTGTTTTTT. Amino acid sequence: CASSMLVRVTGELFF. The whole variable domain, filled in from reference TRBV19 and TRBJ2-2, reads DGGITQSPKYLFRKEGQNVTLSCEQNLNHDAMYWYRQDPGQGLRLIYYSQIVNDFQKGDIAEGYSVSREKKESFPLTVTSAQKNPTAFYLCASSMLVRVTGELFFGEGSRLTVL.